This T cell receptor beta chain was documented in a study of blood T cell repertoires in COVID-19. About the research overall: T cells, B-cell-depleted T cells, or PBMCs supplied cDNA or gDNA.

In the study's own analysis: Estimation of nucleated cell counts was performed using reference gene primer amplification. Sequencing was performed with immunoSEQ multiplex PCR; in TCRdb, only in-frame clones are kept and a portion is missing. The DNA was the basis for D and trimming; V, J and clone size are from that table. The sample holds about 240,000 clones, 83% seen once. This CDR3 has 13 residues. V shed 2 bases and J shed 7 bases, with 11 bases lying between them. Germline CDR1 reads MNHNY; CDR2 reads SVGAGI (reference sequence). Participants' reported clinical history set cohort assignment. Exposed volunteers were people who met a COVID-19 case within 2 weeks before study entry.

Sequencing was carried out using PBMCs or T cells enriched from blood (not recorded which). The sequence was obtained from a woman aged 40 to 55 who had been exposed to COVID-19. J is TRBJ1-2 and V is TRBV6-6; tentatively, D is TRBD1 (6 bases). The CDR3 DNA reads TGTGCCAGCAGTTACGGGGGCCAGAGTGGCTACACCTTC. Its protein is CASSYGGQSGYTF.